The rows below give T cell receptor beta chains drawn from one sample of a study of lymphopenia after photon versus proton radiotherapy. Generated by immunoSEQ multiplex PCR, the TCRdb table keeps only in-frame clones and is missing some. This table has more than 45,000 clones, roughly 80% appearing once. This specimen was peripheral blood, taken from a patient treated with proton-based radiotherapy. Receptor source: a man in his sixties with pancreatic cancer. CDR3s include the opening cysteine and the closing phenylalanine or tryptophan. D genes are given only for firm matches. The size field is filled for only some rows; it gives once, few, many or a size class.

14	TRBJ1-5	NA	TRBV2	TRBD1	TGTGCCAGCAGTGAAGACAGGGGGCGTCAGCCCCAGCATTTT	CASSEDRGRQPQHF
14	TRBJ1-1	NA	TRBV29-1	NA	TGCAGCGTTGATCGGGGGTACACGAACACTGAAGCTTTCTTT	CSVDRGYTNTEAFF
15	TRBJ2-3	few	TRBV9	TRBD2	TGTGCCAGCAGCTCTAGCGGGAGAGGTGCAGATACGCAGTATTTT	CASSSSGRGADTQYF
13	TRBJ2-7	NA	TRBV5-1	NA	TGCGCCAGCAGCTCGGACAGCCCCGGGGAGCAGTACTTC	CASSSDSPGEQYF
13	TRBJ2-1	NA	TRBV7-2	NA	TGTGCCAGCAGCCCACTACCAGGTGTGGAGCAGTTCTTC	CASSPLPGVEQFF
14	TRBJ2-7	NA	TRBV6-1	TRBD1	TGTGCCAGCAATACCGGGACAGCCTCCTACGAGCAGTACTTC	CASNTGTASYEQYF
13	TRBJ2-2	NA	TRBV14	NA	TGTGCCAGCAGCCAAGATAGAACCGGGGAGCTGTTTTTT	CASSQDRTGELFF
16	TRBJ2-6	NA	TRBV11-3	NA	TGTGCCAGCAGGTTAAAGGGGGGGGCTGGGGCCAACGTCCTGACTTTC	CASRLKGGAGANVLTF
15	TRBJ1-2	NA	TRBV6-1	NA	TGTGCCAGCAGTGAGAATCCCATACTATTCTATGGCTACACCTTC	CASSENPILFYGYTF
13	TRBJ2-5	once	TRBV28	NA	TGTGCCAGCAGCACCCACAGCCAAGAGACCCAGTACTTC	CASSTHSQETQYF
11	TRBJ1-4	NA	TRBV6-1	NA	TGTGCCAGCAGTGAGGCGGCAGGACTGTTTTTT	CASSEAAGLFF
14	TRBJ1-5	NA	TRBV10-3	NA	TGTGCCATCAGTGAGTCGGGCAGAAATCAGCCCCAGCATTTT	CAISESGRNQPQHF
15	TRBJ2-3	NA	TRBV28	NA	TGTGCCAGCAGTCCCAATGCGGGTCACGGAGATACGCAGTATTTT	CASSPNAGHGDTQYF
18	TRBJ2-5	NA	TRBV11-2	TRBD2	TGTGCCAGCAGCTTAGGGGAGGTACTAGCGGGGGAACAAGAGACCCAGTACTTC	CASSLGEVLAGEQETQYF
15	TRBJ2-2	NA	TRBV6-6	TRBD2	TGTGCCAGCAGCCGACTAGCGGGAGACACCGGGGAGCTGTTTTTT	CASSRLAGDTGELFF
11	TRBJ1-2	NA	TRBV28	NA	TGTGCCAGCAGTTTTTTCGGGAGCTACACCTTC	CASSFFGSYTF
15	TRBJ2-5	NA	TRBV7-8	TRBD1	TGTGCCAGCAGTCAAAGACAGGGTTCACCAGAGACCCAGTACTTC	CASSQRQGSPETQYF
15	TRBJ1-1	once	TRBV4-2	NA	TGTGCCAGCAGCCAGTTCGACAGCACCAACACTGAAGCTTTCTTT	CASSQFDSTNTEAFF
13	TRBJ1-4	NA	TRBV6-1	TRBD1	TGTGCCACCAGGGGGATAGGGAATGAAAAACTGTTTTTT	CATRGIGNEKLFF
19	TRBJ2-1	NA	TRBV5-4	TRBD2	TGTGCCAGCAGCTCCCCAAAGGGGCTAGCGGGACAAAGGTACAATGAGCAGTTCTTC	CASSSPKGLAGQRYNEQFF
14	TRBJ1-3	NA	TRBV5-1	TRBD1	TGCGCCAGCAGCCCACAGGGGTGGGGAAACACCATATATTTT	CASSPQGWGNTIYF
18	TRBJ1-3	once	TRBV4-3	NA	TGCGCCAGCAGCCAAGACCTGCCCCAGGACCACTCTGGAAACACCATATATTTT	CASSQDLPQDHSGNTIYF
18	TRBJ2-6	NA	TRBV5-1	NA	TGCGCCAGCAGCTTGTATCAGGGTATAACCTCTGGGGCCAACGTCCTGACTTTC	CASSLYQGITSGANVLTF
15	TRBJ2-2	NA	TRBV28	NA	TGTGCCAGCAGTTTTTCCGGGGGCAGCACCGGGGAGCTGTTTTTT	CASSFSGGSTGELFF
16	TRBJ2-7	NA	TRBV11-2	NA	TGTGCCAGCAGCTTAGTCGCCGGGCCTGCAACCTACGAGCAGTACTTC	CASSLVAGPATYEQYF
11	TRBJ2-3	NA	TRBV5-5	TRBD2	TGTGCCAGCAGCCGGACTAGCACGCAGTATTTT	CASSRTSTQYF
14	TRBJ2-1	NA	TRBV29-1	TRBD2	TGCAGCGTTCATCGTGGCGGGAGTATGAATGAGCAGTTCTTC	CSVHRGGSMNEQFF
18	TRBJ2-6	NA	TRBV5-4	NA	TGTGCCAGCAGCTTGGGGACCTTAGTTATTTCTGGGGCCAACGTCCTGACTTTC	CASSLGTLVISGANVLTF
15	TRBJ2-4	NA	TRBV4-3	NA	TGCGCCAGCAGCCAAGATGGTTTTCTCCCAAACATTCAGTACTTC	CASSQDGFLPNIQYF
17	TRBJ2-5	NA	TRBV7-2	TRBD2	TGTGCCAGCAGCCCCTCAACTAGCGGAGGTGCGTGGGAGACCCAGTACTTC	CASSPSTSGGAWETQYF
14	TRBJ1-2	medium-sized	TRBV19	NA	TGTGCCAGTAGTATCTCCCAGATTAACTATGGCTACACCTTC	CASSISQINYGYTF
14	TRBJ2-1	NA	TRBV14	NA	TGTGCCAGCAGCCAAGCAGGCAGGGGCAATGAGCAGTTCTTC	CASSQAGRGNEQFF
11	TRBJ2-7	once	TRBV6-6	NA	TGTGCCAGCAGTCCTGCGGGCGAGCAGTACTTC	CASSPAGEQYF
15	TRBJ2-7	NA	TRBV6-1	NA	TGTGCCAGCAGCACAAACGTGGGGTTACCCTACGAGCAGTACTTC	CASSTNVGLPYEQYF
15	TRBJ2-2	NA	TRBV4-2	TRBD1	TGTGCCAGCAGCCAAGATAAGGACAGGGTTTTGGAGCTGTTTTTT	CASSQDKDRVLELFF
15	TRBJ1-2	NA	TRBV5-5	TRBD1	TGTGCCAGCAGCCCGGGACAGGGTGTTCGCTATGGCTACACCTTC	CASSPGQGVRYGYTF
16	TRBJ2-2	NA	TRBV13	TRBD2	TGTGCCAGCAGCTTAGCGGGAGGGGAGAATACCGGGGAGCTGTTTTTT	CASSLAGGENTGELFF
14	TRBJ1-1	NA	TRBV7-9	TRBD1	TGTGCCAGCAGTCCAGGGGGATCGAACACTGAAGCTTTCTTT	CASSPGGSNTEAFF
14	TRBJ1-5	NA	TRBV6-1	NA	TGTGCCAGCGTAGGGACACATAGCAATCAGCCCCAGCATTTT	CASVGTHSNQPQHF
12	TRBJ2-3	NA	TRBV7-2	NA	TGTGCCAGCAGCTGGGGCGGGGATACGCAGTATTTT	CASSWGGDTQYF
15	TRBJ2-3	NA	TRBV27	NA	TGTGCCAGCAGTGAGTCCGGGACTTATGGGGATACGCAGTATTTT	CASSESGTYGDTQYF
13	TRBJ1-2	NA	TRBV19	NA	TGTGCCAGTAGTGACTTGAACAGCTATGGCTACACCTTC	CASSDLNSYGYTF
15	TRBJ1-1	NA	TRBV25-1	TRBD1	TGTGCCAGCAGTGAGCCCGGGACAGGGAACACTGAAGCTTTCTTT	CASSEPGTGNTEAFF
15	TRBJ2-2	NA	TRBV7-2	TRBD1	TGTGCCAGCAGTTACGACAGGGGGAACACCGGGGAGCTGTTTTTT	CASSYDRGNTGELFF
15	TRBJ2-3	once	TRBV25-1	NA	TGTGCCAGCAGTGAATCGGGAAGGTTGACAGATACGCAGTATTTT	CASSESGRLTDTQYF
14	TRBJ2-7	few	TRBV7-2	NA	TGTGCCAGCAGCAGCCAGGGTAACTCCTACGAGCAGTACTTC	CASSSQGNSYEQYF
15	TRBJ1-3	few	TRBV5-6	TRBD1	TGTGCCAGCAACCGAGAAGGGGGCTACGGAAACACCATATATTTT	CASNREGGYGNTIYF
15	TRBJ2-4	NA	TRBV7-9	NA	TGTGCCAGCAGTTCAGGCAGTCTAGCCAAAAACATTCAGTACTTC	CASSSGSLAKNIQYF
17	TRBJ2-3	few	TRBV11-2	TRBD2	TGTGCCAGCAGCTTAGGGGGGGCTAGCGGGACCCGTGGGGCGCAGTATTTT	CASSLGGASGTRGAQYF
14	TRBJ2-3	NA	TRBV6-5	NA	TGTGCCAGCAGTTACCAGCTTAGCGCAGATACGCAGTATTTT	CASSYQLSADTQYF
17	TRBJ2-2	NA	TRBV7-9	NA	TGTGCCAGCAGGGGATTTACAGGAGACGCGAACACCGGGGAGCTGTTTTTT	CASRGFTGDANTGELFF
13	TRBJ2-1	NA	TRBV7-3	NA	TGTGCCAGCAGCTTAAGTGTTTTAGCTGAGCAGTTCTTC	CASSLSVLAEQFF
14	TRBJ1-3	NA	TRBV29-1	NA	TGCAGCGTTGCCGGGGGGCAGGGTGGAAACACCATATATTTT	CSVAGGQGGNTIYF
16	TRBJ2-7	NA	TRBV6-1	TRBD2	TGTGCCAGCAGTGATCTTGGAGCGGGAGGGCGTTACGAGCAGTACTTC	CASSDLGAGGRYEQYF
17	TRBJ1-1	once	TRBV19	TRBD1	TGTGCCAGTAGTATGCAGGGGGCGATGTCTTTAGGCACTGAAGCTTTCTTT	CASSMQGAMSLGTEAFF
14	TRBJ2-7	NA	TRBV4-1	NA	TGCGCCAGCAGCCAAGATCAGGGATTCTACGAGCAGTACTTC	CASSQDQGFYEQYF
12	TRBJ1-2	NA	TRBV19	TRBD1	TGTGCCAGTAGCAGGGAGGGGGCTGGCTACACCTTC	CASSREGAGYTF